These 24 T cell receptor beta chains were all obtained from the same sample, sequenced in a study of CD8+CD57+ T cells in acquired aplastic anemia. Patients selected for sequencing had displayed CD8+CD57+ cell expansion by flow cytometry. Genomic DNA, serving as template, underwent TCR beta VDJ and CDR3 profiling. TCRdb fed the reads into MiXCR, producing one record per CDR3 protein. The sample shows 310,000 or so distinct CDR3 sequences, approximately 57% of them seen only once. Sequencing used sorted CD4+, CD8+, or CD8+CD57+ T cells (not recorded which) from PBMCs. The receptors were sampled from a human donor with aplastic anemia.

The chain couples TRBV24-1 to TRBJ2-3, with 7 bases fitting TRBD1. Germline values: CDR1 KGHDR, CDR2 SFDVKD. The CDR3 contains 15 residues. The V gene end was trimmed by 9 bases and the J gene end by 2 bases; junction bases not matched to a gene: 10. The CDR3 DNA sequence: TGTGCCACCCCCACCGGGACAGAGTACACAGATACGCAGTATTTT. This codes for CATPTGTEYTDTQYF.

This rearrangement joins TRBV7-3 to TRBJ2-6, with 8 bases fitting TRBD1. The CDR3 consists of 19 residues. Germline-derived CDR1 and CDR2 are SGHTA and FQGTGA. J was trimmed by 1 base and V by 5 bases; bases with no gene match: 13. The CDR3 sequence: CASSPRTGSTGSGANVLTF. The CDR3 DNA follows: TGTGCCAGCAGCCCAAGGACAGGGAGCACCGGATCTGGGGCCAACGTCCTGACTTTC.

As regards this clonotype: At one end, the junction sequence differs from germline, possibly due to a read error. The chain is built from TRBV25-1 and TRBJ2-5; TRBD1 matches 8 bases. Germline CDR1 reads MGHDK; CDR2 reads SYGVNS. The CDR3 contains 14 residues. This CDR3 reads CAGSATDRGKTQYF. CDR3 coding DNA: TGTGCCGGCAGTGCGACAGACAGGGGAAAGACCCAGTACTTC.

The CDR3, as DNA: TGCAGTGCTAGACCGACTAGCGGGAGGGGGACAGATACGCAGTATTTT. Its protein product is CSARPTSGRGTDTQYF. The gene calls are TRBV20-1 and TRBJ2-3, with 14 positions matching TRBD2. This CDR3 region has 16 residues. Germline CDR1 DFQATT, CDR2 SNEGSKA (reference sequence). V was pared by 2 bases and J by 3 bases, with 4 bases of the junction left unmatched.

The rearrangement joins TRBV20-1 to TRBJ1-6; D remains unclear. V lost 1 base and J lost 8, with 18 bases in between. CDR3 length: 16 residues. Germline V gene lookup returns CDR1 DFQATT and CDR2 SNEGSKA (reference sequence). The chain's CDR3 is CSARAIGPIADSPLHF. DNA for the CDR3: TGCAGTGCTAGAGCCATTGGGCCGATTGCGGATTCACCCCTCCACTTT.

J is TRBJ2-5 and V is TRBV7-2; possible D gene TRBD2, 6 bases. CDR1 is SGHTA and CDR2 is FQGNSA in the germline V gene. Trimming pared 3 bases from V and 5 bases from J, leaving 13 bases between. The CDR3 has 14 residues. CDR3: CASSFPGRLETQYF. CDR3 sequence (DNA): TGTGCCAGCAGCTTTCCAGGGAGGTTGGAGACCCAGTACTTC.

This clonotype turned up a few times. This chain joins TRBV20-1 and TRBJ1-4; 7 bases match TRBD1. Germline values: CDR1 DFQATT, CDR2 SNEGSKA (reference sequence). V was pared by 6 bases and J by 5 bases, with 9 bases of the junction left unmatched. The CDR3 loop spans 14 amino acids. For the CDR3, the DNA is TGCAGTGCGAATTGGGGGACAGAGAATGAAAAACTGTTTTTT. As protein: CSANWGTENEKLFF.

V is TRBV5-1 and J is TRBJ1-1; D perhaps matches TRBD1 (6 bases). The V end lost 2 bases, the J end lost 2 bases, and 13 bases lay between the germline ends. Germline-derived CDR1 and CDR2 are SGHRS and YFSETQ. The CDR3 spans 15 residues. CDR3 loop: CASSFSPGANTEAFF. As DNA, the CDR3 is TGCGCCAGCAGCTTCAGTCCAGGGGCAAACACTGAAGCTTTCTTT.

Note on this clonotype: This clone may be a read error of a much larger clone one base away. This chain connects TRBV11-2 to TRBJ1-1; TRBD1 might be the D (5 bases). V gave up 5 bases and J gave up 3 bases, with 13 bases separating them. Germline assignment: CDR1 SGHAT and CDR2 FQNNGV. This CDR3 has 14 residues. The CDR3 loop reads CASSQDRGDTEAFF. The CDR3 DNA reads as TGTGCCAGCAGCCAAGACAGAGGGGACACTGAAGCTTTCTTT. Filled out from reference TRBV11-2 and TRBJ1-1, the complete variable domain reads EAGVAQSPRYKIIEKRQSVAFWCNPISGHATLYWYQQILGQGPKLLIQFQNNGVVDDSQLPKDRFSAERLKGVDSTLKIQPAKLEDSAVYLCASSQDRGDTEAFFGQGTRLTVV.

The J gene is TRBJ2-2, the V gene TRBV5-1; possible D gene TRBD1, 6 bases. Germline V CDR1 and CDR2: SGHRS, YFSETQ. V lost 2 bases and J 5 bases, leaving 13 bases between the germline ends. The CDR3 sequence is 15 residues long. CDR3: CASSLLTGRTGELFF. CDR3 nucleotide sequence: TGCGCCAGCAGCTTATTGACAGGTCGGACCGGGGAGCTGTTTTTT.

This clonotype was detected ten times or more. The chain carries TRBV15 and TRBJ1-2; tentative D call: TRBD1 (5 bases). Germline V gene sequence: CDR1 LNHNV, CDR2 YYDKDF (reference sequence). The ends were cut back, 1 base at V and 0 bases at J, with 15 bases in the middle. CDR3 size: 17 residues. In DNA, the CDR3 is TGTGCCACCAGCAGAGGGGGGTGGGACGGAACTAACTATGGCTACACCTTC. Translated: CATSRGGWDGTNYGYTF.

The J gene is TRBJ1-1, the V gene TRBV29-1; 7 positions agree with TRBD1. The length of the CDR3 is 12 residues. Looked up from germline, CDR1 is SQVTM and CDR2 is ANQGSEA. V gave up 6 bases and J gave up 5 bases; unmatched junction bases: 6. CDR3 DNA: TGCAGCGTGGGGAGGGGGCAAACTGAAGCTTTCTTT. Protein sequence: CSVGRGQTEAFF.

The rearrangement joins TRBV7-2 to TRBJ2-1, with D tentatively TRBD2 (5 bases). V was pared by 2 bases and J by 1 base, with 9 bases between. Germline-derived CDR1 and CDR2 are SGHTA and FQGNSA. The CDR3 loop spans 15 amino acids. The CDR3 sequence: CASSLTRESYNEQFF. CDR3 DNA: TGTGCCAGCAGCTTAACTAGGGAGTCCTACAATGAGCAGTTCTTC.

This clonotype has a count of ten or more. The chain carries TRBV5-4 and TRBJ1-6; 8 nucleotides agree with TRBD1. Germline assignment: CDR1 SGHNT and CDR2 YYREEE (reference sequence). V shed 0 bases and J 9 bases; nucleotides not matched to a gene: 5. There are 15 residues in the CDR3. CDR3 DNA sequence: TGTGCCAGCAGCTTGGGGGTGACAGGGGCTTCACCCCTCCACTTT. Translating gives CASSLGVTGASPLHF.

The CDR3 DNA reads TGTGCCAGTGGCGGGGACAGTGGGGAGCAGTTCTTC. This encodes CASGGDSGEQFF. The chain couples TRBV19 to TRBJ2-1; possible D gene TRBD1, 7 bases. Per germline, CDR1 LNHDA and CDR2 SQIVND (reference sequence). The CDR3 is made up of 12 amino acids. Trimming removed 8 bases from V and 10 bases from J, with 15 bases in between.

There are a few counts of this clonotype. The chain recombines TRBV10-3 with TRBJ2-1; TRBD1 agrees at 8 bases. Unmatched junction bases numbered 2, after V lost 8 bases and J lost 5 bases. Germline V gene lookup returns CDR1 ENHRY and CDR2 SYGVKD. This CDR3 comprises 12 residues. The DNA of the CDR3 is TGTGCCATCGGACAGGGCGACAATGAGCAGTTCTTC. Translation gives CAIGQGDNEQFF.

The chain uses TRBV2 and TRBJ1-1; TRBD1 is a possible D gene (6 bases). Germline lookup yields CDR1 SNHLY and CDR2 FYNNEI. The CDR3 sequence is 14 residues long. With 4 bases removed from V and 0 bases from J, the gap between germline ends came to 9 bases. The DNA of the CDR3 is TGTGCCAGCAGTGCCAGGACAGTGAACACTGAAGCTTTCTTT. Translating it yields CASSARTVNTEAFF. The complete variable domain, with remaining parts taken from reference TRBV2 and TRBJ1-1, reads EPEVTQTPSHQVTQMGQEVILRCVPISNHLYFYWYRQILGQKVEFLVSFYNNEISEKSEIFDDQFSVERPDGSNFTLKIRSTKLEDSAMYFCASSARTVNTEAFFGQGTRLTVV.

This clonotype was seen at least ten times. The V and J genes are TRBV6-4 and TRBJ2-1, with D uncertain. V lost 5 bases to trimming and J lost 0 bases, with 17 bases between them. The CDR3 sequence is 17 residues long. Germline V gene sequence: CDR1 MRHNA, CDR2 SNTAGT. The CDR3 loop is CASSMLRFGSSYNEQFF. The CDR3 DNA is TGTGCCAGCAGTATGCTCCGATTCGGCAGCTCCTACAATGAGCAGTTCTTC.

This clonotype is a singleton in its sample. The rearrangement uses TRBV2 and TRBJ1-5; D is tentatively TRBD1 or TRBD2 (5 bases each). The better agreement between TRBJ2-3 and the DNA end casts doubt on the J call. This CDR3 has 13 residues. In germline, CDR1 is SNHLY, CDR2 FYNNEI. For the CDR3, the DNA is TGTGCCAGCAGGTGGGGGTGGGATCAGCCCCAGTATTTT. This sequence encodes CASRWGWDQPQYF.

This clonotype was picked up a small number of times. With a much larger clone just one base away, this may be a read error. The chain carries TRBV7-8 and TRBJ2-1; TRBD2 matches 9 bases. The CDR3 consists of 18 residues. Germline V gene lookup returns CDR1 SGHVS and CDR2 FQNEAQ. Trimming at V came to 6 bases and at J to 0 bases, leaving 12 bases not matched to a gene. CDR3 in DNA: TGTGCCAGCAGGTTGGGAGGGAGCGGGGGGTCCTCCTACAATGAGCAGTTCTTC. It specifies CASRLGGSGGSSYNEQFF. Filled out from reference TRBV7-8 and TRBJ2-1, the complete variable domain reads GAGVSQSPRYKVAKRGQDVALRCDPISGHVSLFWYQQALGQGPEFLTYFQNEAQLDKSGLPSDRFFAERPEGSVSTLKIQRTQQEDSAVYLCASRLGGSGGSSYNEQFFGPGTRLTVL.

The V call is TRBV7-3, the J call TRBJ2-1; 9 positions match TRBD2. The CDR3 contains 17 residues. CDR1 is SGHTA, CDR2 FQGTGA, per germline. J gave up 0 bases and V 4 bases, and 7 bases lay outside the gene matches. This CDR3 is CASSWPSGRSSYNEQFF. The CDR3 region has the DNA TGTGCCAGCAGCTGGCCCAGCGGGAGGAGCTCCTACAATGAGCAGTTCTTC. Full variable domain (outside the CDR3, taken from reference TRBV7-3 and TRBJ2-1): GAGVSQTPSNKVTEKGKYVELRCDPISGHTALYWYRQSLGQGPEFLIYFQGTGAADDSGLPNDRFFAVRPEGSVSTLKIQRTERGDSAVYLCASSWPSGRSSYNEQFFGPGTRLTVL.

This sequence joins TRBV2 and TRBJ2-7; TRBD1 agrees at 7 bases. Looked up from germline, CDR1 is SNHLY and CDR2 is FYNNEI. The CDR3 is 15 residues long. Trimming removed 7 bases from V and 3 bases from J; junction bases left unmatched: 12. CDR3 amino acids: CASNPTGAGSYEQYF. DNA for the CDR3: TGTGCCAGCAATCCTACAGGGGCAGGTAGCTACGAGCAGTACTTC.

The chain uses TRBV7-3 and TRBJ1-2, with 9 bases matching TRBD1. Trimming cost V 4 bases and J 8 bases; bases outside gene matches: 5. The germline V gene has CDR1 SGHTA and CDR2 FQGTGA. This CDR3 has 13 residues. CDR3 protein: CASSSGTGNGYTF. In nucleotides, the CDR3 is TGTGCCAGCAGCTCCGGGACAGGGAACGGCTACACCTTC. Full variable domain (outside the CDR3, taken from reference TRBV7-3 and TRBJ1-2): GAGVSQTPSNKVTEKGKYVELRCDPISGHTALYWYRQSLGQGPEFLIYFQGTGAADDSGLPNDRFFAVRPEGSVSTLKIQRTERGDSAVYLCASSSGTGNGYTFGSGTRLTVV.

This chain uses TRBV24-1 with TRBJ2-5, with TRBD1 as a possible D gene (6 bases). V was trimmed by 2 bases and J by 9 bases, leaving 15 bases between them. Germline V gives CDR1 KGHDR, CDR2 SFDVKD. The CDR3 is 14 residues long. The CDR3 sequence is CATSDYRVDQPQYF. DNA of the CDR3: TGTGCCACCAGTGATTACAGGGTCGATCAGCCCCAGTACTTC.